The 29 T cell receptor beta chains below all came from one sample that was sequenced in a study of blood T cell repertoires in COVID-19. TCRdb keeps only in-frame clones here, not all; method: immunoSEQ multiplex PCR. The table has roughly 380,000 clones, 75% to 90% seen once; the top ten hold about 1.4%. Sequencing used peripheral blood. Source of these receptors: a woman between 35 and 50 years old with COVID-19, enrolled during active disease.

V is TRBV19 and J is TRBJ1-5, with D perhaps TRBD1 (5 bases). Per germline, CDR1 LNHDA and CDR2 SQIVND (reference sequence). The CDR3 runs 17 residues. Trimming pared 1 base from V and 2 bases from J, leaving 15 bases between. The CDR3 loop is CASSIVGTGGGNQPQHF. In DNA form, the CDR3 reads TGTGCCAGTAGTATAGTTGGGACCGGAGGGGGCAATCAGCCCCAGCATTTT.

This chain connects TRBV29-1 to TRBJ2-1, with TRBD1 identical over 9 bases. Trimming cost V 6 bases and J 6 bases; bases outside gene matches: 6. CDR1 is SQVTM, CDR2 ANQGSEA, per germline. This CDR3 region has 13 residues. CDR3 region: CSVFGTGLNEQFF. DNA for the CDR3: TGCAGCGTCTTCGGGACAGGGCTCAATGAGCAGTTCTTC.

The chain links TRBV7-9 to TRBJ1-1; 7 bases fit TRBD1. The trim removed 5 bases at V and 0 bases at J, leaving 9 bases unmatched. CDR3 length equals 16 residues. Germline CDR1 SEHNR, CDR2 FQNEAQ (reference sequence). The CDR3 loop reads CASSLPETGMNTEAFF. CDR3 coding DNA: TGTGCCAGCAGCCTACCAGAGACAGGGATGAACACTGAAGCTTTCTTT. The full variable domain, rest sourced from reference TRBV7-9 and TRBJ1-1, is DTGVSQNPRHKITKRGQNVTFRCDPISEHNRLYWYRQTLGQGPEFLTYFQNEAQLEKSRLLSDRFSAERPKGSFSTLEIQRTEQGDSAMYLCASSLPETGMNTEAFFGQGTRLTVV.

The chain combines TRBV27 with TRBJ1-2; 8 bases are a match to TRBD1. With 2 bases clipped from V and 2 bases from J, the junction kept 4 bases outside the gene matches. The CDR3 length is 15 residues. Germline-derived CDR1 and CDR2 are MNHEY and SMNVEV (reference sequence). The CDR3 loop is CASSLKGTGNYGYTF. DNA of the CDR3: TGTGCCAGCAGTTTAAAGGGGACAGGCAACTATGGCTACACCTTC.

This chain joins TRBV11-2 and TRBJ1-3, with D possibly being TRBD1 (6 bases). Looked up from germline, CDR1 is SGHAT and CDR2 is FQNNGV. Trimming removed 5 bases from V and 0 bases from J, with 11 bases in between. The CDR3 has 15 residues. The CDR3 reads CASSTQGFSGNTIYF. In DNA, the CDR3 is TGTGCCAGCAGCACACAGGGTTTCTCTGGAAACACCATATATTTT. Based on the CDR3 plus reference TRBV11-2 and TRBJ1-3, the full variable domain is EAGVAQSPRYKIIEKRQSVAFWCNPISGHATLYWYQQILGQGPKLLIQFQNNGVVDDSQLPKDRFSAERLKGVDSTLKIQPAKLEDSAVYLCASSTQGFSGNTIYFGEGSWLTVV.

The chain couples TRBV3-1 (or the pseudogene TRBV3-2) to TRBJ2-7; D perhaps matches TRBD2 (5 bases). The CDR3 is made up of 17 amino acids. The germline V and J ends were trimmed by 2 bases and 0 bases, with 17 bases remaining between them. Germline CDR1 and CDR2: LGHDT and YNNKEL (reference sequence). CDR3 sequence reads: CASSQTFMRVTSYEQYF. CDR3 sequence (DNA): TGTGCCAGCAGCCAAACCTTTATGAGGGTTACCTCCTACGAGCAGTACTTC.

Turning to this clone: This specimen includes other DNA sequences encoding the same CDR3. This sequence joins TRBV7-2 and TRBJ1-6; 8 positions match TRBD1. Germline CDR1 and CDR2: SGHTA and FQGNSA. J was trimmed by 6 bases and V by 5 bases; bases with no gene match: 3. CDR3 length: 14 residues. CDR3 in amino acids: CASSLDRVNSPLHF. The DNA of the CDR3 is TGTGCCAGCAGCCTGGACAGGGTTAATTCACCCCTCCACTTT.

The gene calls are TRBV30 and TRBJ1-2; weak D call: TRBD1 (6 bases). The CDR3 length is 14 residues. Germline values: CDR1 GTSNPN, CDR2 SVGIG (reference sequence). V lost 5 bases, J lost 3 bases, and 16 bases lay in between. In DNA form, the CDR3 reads TGTGCCTGGTCGAACGGGGGGCTGGACTATGGCTACACCTTC. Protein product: CAWSNGGLDYGYTF.

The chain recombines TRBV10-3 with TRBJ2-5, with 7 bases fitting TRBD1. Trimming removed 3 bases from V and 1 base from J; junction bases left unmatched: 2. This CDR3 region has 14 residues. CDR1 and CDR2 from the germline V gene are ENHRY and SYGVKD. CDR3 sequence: CAISDRQGQETQYF. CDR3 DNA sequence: TGTGCCATCAGTGATCGACAGGGCCAAGAGACCCAGTACTTC.

The CDR3 sequence: CASSIVGLMNTEAFF. The CDR3 DNA is TGTGCCAGTAGTATCGTGGGACTGATGAACACTGAAGCTTTCTTT. This chain uses TRBV19 with TRBJ1-1, with D perhaps matching TRBD1 (5 bases). The CDR3 is 15 residues long. CDR1 is LNHDA, CDR2 SQIVND, per germline (reference sequence). V was cut by 3 bases and J by 0 bases, with 11 bases left in between.

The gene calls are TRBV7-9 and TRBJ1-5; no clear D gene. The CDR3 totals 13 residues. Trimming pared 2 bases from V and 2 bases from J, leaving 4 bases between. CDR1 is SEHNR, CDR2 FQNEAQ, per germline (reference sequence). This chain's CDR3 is CASSLYGNQPQHF. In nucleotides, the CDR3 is TGTGCCAGCAGCTTATATGGCAATCAGCCCCAGCATTTT. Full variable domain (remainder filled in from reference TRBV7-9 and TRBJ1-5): DTGVSQNPRHKITKRGQNVTFRCDPISEHNRLYWYRQTLGQGPEFLTYFQNEAQLEKSRLLSDRFSAERPKGSFSTLEIQRTEQGDSAMYLCASSLYGNQPQHFGDGTRLSIL.

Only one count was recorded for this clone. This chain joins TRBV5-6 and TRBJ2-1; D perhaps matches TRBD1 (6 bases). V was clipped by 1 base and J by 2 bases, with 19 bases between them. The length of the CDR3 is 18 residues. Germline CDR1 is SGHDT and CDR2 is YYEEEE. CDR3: CASSLTGRGYGAYNEQFF. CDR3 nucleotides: TGTGCCAGCAGCTTGACAGGCAGGGGATATGGGGCCTACAATGAGCAGTTCTTC.

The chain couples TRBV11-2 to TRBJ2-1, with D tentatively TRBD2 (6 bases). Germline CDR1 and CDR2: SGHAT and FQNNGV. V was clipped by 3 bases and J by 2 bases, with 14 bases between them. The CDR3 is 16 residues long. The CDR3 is CASSFHGVAAYNEQFF. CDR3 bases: TGTGCCAGCAGCTTCCATGGGGTAGCGGCCTACAATGAGCAGTTCTTC.

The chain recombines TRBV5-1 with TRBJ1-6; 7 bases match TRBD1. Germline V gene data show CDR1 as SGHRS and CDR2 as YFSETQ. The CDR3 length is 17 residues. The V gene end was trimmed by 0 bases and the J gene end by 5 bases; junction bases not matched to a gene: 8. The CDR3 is CASSLDLDRVDNSPLHF. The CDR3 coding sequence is TGCGCCAGCAGCTTGGACCTAGACAGGGTTGATAATTCACCCCTCCACTTT.

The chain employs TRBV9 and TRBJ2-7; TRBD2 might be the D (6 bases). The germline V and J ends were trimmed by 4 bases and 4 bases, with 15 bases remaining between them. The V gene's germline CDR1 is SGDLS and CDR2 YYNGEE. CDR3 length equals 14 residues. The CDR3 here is CASSPRDSGYEQYF. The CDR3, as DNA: TGTGCCAGCAGCCCCCGGGACTCCGGGTACGAGCAGTACTTC.

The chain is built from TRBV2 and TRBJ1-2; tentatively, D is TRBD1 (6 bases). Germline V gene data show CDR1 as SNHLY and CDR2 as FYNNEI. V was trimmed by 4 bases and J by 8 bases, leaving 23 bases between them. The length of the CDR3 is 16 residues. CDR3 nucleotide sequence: TGTGCCAGCAGTGTCGCCCTACAGGGACAATCAGGAGGCTACACCTTC. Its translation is CASSVALQGQSGGYTF.

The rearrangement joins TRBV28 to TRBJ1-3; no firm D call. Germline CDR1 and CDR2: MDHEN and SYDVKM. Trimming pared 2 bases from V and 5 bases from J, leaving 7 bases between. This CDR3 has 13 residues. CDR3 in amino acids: CASSLLARNTIYF. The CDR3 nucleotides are TGTGCCAGCAGTTTACTGGCCAGAAACACCATATATTTT. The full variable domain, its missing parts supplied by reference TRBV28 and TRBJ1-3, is DVKVTQSSRYLVKRTGEKVFLECVQDMDHENMFWYRQDPGLGLRLIYFSYDVKMKEKGDIPEGYSVSREKKERFSLILESASTNQTSMYLCASSLLARNTIYFGEGSWLTVV.

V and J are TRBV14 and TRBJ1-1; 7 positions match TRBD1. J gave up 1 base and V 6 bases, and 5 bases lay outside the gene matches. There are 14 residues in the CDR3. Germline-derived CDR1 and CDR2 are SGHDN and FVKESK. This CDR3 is CASSNRGRNTEAFF. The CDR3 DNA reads TGTGCCAGCAGTAACAGGGGCCGGAACACTGAAGCTTTCTTT.

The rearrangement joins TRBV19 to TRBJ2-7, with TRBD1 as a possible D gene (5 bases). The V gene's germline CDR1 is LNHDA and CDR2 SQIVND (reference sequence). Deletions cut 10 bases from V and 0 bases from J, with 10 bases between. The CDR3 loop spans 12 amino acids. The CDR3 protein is CATQTASYEQYF. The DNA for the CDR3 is TGTGCCACTCAGACAGCCTCCTACGAGCAGTACTTC.

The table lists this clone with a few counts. CDR3 sequence: CASSPGQNYGYTF. DNA of the CDR3: TGTGCCAGTAGCCCGGGACAGAACTATGGCTACACCTTC. The chain has TRBV19 and TRBJ1-2, with 7 bases identical to TRBD1. Germline lookup yields CDR1 LNHDA and CDR2 SQIVND (reference sequence). Losses at the gene ends were 6 bases for V and 2 bases for J; bases not matched to a gene: 3. The CDR3 is made up of 13 amino acids.

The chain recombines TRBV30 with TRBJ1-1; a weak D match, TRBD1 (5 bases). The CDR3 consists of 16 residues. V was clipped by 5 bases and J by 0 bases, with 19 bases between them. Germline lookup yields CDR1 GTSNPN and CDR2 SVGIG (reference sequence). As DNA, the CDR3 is TGTGCCTGGGCCACCCGCGGGGGAAGGATGAACACTGAAGCTTTCTTT. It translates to CAWATRGGRMNTEAFF.

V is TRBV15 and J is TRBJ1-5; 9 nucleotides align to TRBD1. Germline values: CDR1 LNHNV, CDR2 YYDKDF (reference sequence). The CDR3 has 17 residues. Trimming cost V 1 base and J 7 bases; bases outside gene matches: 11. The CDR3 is CATSRVSGTGSKQPQHF. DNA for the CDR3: TGTGCCACCAGCAGAGTATCGGGGACAGGGAGTAAGCAGCCCCAGCATTTT.

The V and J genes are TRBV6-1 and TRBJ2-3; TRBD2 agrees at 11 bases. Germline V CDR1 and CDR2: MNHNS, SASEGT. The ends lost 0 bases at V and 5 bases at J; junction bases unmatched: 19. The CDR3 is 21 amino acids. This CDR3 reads CASSEAFGIFSGGGGEDTQYF. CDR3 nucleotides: TGTGCCAGCAGTGAAGCGTTCGGGATATTTAGCGGGGGGGGAGGTGAAGATACGCAGTATTTT.

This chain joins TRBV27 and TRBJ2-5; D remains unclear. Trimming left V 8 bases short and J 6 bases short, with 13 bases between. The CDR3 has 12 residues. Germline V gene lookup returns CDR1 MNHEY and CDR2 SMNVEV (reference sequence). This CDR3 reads CASSSYKKTQYF. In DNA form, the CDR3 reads TGTGCCAGCTCCTCTTATAAAAAGACCCAGTACTTC.

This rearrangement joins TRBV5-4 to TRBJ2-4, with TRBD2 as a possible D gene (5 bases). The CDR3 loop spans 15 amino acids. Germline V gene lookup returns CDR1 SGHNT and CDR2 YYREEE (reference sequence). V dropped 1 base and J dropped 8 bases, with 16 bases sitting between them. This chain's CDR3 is CASSLITGLGDIQYF. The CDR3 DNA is TGTGCCAGCAGCTTGATAACCGGGCTCGGGGACATTCAGTACTTC.

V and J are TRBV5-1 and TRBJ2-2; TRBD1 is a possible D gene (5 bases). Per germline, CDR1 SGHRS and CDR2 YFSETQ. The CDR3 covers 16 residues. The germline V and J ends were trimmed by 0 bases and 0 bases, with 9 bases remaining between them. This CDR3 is CASSLVAQANTGELFF. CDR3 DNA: TGCGCCAGCAGCTTGGTAGCACAGGCGAACACCGGGGAGCTGTTTTTT.

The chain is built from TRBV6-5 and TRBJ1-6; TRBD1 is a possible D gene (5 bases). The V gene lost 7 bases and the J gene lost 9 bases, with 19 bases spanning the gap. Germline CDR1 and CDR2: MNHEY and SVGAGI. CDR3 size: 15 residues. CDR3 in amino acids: CASIQRGQGSSPLHF. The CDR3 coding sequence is TGTGCCAGCATCCAAAGGGGCCAGGGAAGTTCACCCCTCCACTTT.

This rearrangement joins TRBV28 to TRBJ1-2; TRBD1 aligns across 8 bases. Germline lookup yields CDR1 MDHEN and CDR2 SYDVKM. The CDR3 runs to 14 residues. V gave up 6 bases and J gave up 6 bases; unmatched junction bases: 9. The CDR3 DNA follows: TGTGCCAGCAGAAACTCAGGACAGGGTCATGGCTACACCTTC. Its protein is CASRNSGQGHGYTF.

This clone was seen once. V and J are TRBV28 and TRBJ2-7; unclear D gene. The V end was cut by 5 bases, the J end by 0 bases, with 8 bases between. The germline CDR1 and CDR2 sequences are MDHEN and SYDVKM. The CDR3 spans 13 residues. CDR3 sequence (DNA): TGTGCCAGCAGTAACGCGATCTCCTACGAGCAGTACTTC. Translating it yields CASSNAISYEQYF.